A single sample gave rise to the 5 T cell receptor beta chains below, sequenced in a study of PD-1 blockade in mismatch repair-deficient tumors. Sequencing used immunoSEQ multiplex PCR; TCRdb keeps in-frame clones, though not all of them. The data show some 110,000 clones, about three quarters seen once. The source was peripheral blood, collected 60 weeks after starting pembrolizumab. These receptor sequences come from an adult with mismatch repair-deficient cancer.

The chain has TRBV7-3 and TRBJ2-2, with TRBD2 matching over 8 bases. V lost 5 bases and J lost 3; bases outside the gene matches: 8. The CDR3 spans 16 residues. CDR1 is SGHTA, CDR2 FQGTGA, per germline. CDR3 DNA: TGTGCCAGCAGCCATCGAGCGGGAGCAGACACCGGGGAGCTGTTTTTT. Its protein is CASSHRAGADTGELFF.

V usage is TRBV9 and J usage is TRBJ2-7; D remains unclear. The CDR3 spans 14 residues. V lost 3 bases to trimming and J lost 2 bases, with 12 bases between them. Germline V gene lookup returns CDR1 SGDLS and CDR2 YYNGEE. CDR3 DNA: TGTGCCAGCAGCGCCTTCGATCCACCCTACGAGCAGTACTTC. This sequence encodes CASSAFDPPYEQYF.

V and J are TRBV9 and TRBJ1-1; TRBD1 agrees at 9 bases. The CDR3 length is 15 residues. Looked up from germline, CDR1 is SGDLS and CDR2 is YYNGEE. V gave up 3 bases and J gave up 2 bases; unmatched junction bases: 5. Here the CDR3 reads CASSAGTGPNTEAFF. The DNA of the CDR3 is TGTGCCAGCAGCGCCGGGACAGGGCCAAACACTGAAGCTTTCTTT.

The chain links TRBV6-5 to TRBJ1-2, with TRBD1 matching over 8 bases. With 2 bases clipped from V and 1 base from J, the junction kept 3 bases outside the gene matches. The germline V gene has CDR1 MNHEY and CDR2 SVGAGI. CDR3 length: 15 residues. The CDR3 bases are TGTGCCAGCAGTTACGACGGACAGGGTAACTATGGCTACACCTTC. It yields the protein CASSYDGQGNYGYTF.

V gene TRBV7-9 combines with J gene TRBJ1-2, with 7 bases matching TRBD1. After removal of 6 bases from V and 10 bases from J, the junction contained 5 bases not matched to a gene. This CDR3 is built from 11 residues. Germline CDR1 SEHNR, CDR2 FQNEAQ (reference sequence). The CDR3 DNA sequence: TGTGCCAGCAGATTAACAGGGGACTACACCTTC. Translation: CASRLTGDYTF.